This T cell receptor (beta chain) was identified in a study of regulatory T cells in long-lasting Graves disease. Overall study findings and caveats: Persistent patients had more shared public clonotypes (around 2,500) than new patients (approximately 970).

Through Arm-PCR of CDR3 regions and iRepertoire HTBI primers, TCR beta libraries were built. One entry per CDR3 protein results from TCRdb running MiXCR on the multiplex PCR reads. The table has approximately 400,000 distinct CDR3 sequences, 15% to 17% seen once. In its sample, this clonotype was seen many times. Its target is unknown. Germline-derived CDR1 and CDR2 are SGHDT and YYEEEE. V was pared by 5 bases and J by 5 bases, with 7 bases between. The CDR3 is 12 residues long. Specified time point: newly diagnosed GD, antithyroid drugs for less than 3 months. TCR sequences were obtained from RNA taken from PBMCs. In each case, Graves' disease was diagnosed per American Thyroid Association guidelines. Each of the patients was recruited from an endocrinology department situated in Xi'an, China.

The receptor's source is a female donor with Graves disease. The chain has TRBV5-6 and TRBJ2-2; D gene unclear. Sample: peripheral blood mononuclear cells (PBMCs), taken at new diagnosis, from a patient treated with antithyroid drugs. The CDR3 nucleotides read TGTGCCAGCAGATACCCAACCGGGGAGCTGTTTTTT. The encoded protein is CASRYPTGELFF.